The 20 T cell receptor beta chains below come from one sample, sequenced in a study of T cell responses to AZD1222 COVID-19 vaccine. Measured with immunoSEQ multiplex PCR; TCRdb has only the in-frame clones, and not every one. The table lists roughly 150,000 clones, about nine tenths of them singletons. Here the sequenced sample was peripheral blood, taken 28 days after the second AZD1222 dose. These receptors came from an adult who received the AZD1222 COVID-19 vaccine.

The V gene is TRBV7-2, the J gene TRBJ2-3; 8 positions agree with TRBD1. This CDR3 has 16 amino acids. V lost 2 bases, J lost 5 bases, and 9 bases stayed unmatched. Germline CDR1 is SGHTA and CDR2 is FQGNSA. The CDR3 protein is CASSLLAGGLGDTQYF. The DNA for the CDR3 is TGTGCCAGCAGCTTACTGGCAGGGGGCCTAGGAGATACGCAGTATTTT.

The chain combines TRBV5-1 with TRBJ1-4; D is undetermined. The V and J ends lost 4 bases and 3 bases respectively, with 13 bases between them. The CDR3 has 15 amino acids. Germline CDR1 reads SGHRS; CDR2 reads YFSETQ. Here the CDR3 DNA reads TGCGCCAGCAGCCCAGACCCCTGGGCTAATGAAAAACTGTTTTTT. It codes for CASSPDPWANEKLFF.

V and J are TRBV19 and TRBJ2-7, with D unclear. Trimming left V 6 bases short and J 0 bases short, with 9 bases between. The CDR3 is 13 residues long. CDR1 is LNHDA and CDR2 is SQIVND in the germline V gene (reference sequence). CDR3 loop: CASSHTDSYEQYF. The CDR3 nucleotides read TGTGCCAGTAGCCATACTGACTCCTACGAGCAGTACTTC.

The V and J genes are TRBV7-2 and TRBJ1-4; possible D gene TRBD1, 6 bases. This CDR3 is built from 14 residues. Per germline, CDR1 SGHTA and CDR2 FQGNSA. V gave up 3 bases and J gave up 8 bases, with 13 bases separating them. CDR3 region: CASSLLQGGEKLFF. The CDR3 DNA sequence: TGTGCCAGCAGCTTGTTACAGGGAGGGGAAAAACTGTTTTTT.

This CDR3 reads CASKTGATNTGELFF. CDR3 nucleotide sequence: TGTGCCAGCAAGACAGGCGCTACGAACACCGGGGAGCTGTTTTTT. This sequence joins TRBV28 and TRBJ2-2; possible D gene TRBD1, 6 bases. The V gene's germline CDR1 is MDHEN and CDR2 SYDVKM. With 7 bases removed from V and 0 bases from J, the gap between germline ends came to 12 bases. CDR3 length equals 15 residues.

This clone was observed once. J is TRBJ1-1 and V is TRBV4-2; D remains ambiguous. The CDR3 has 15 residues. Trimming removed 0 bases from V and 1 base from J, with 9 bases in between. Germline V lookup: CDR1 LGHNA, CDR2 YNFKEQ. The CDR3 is CASSQDRRANTEAFF. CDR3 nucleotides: TGTGCCAGCAGCCAAGATAGAAGGGCGAACACTGAAGCTTTCTTT.

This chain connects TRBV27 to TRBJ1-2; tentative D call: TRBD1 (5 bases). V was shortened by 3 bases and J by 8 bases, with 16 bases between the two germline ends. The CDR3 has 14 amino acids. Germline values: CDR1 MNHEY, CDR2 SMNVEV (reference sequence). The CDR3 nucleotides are TGTGCCAGCAGTTTTACCGGCGGGACGAGCGGCTACACCTTC. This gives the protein CASSFTGGTSGYTF.

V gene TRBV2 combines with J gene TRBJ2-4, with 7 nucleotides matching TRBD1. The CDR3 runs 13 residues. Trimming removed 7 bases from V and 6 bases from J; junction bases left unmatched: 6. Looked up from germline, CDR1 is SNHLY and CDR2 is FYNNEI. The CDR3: CASKTGVGNIQYF. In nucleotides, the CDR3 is TGTGCCAGCAAAACAGGGGTCGGAAACATTCAGTACTTC.

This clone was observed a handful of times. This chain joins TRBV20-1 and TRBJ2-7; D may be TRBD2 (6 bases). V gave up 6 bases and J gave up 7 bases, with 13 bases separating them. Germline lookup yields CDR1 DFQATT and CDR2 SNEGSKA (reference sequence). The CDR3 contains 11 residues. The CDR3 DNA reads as TGCAGTGCATCAGCCCGGGGGGAGCAGTACTTC. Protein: CSASARGEQYF.

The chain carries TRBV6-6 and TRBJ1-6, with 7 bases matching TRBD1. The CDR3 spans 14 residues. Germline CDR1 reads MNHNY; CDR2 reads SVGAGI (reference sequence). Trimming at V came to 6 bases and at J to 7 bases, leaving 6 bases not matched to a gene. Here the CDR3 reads CASSLDRVNSPLHF. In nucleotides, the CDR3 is TGTGCCAGCAGCCTAGACAGGGTCAATTCACCCCTCCACTTT.

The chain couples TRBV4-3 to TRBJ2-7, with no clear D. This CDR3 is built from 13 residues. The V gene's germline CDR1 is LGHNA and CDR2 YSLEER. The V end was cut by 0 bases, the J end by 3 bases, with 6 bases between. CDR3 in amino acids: CASSQEAHYEQYF. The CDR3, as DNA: TGCGCCAGCAGCCAAGAGGCCCACTACGAGCAGTACTTC.

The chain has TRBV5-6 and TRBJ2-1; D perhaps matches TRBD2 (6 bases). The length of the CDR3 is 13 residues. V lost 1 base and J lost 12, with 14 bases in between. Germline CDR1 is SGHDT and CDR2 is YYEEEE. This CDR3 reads CASSLPTSSGQFF. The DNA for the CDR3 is TGTGCCAGCAGCTTGCCTACTAGCTCGGGGCAGTTCTTC. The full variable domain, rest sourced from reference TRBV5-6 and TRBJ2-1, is DAGVTQSPTHLIKTRGQQVTLRCSPKSGHDTVSWYQQALGQGPQFIFQYYEEEERQRGNFPDRFSGHQFPNYSSELNVNALLLGDSALYLCASSLPTSSGQFFGPGTRLTVL.

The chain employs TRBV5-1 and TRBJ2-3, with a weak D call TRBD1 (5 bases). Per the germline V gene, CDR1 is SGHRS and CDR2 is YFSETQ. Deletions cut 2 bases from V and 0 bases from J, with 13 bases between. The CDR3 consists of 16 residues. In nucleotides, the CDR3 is TGCGCCAGCAGCTTCATCAGGGCAAAAAGCACAGATACGCAGTATTTT. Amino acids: CASSFIRAKSTDTQYF.

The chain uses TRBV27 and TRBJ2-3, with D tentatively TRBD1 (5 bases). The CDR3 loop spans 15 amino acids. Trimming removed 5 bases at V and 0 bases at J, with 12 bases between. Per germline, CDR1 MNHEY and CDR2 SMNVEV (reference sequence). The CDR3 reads CASSALQESTDTQYF. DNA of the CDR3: TGTGCCAGCAGTGCTCTACAGGAAAGCACAGATACGCAGTATTTT.

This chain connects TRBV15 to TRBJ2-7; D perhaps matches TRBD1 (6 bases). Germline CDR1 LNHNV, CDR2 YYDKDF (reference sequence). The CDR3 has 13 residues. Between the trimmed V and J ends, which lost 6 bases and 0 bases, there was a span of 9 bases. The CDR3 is CATRSGHSYEQYF. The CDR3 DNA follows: TGTGCCACCAGATCGGGACACTCCTACGAGCAGTACTTC.

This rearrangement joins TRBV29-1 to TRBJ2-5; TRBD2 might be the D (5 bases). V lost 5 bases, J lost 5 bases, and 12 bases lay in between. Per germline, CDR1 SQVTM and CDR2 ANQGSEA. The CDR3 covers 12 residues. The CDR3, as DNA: TGCAGCGTTACAGCGGAAGAGGAGACCCAGTACTTC. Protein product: CSVTAEEETQYF.

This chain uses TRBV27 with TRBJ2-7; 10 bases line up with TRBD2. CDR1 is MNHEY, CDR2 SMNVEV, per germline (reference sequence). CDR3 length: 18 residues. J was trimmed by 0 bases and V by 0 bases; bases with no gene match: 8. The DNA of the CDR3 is TGTGCCAGCAGTTTATCTAGCCTAGCGGGAGACAGCTCCTACGAGCAGTACTTC. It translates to CASSLSSLAGDSSYEQYF.

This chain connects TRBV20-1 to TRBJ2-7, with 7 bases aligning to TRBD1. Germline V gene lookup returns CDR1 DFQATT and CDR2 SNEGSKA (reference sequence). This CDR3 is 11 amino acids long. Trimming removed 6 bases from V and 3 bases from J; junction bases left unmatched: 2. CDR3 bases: TGCAGTGCCAGACAGGGCTACGAGCAGTACTTC. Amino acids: CSARQGYEQYF.

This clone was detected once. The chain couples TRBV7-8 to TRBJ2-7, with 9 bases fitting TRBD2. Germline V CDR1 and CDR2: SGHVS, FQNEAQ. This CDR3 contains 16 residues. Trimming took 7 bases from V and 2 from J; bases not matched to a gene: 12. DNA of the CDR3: TGTGCCAGCACCGAACATGCTAGCGGGACAGCCTACGAGCAGTACTTC. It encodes CASTEHASGTAYEQYF.

CDR3 sequence reads: CASSPRSGANTGELFF. The CDR3 DNA reads TGTGCCAGCAGTCCCCGTAGCGGTGCGAACACCGGGGAGCTGTTTTTT. The gene calls are TRBV7-7 and TRBJ2-2; TRBD2 is a possible D gene (6 bases). Germline CDR1 and CDR2: SSHAT and FNYEAQ (reference sequence). The V gene lost 6 bases and the J gene lost 0 bases, with 14 bases spanning the gap. The CDR3 is 16 residues long.